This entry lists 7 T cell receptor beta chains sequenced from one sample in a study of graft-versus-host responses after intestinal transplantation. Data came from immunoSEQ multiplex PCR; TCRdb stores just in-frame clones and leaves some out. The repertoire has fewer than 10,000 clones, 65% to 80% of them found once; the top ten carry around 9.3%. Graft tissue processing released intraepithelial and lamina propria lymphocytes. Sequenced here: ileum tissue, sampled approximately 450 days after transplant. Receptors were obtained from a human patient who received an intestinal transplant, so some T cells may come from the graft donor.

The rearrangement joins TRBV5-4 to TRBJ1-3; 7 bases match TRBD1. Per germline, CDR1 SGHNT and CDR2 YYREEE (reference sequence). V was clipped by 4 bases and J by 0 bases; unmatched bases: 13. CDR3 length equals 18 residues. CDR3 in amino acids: CASSLRQGPRSSGNTIYF. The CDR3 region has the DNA TGTGCCAGCAGCCTGCGACAGGGCCCACGGAGCTCTGGAAACACCATATATTTT.

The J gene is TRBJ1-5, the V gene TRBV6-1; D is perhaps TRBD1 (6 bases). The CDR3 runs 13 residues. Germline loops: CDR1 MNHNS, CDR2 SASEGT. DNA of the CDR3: TGTGCTCATAGGGGGGATGGCAATCAGCCCCAGCATTTT. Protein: CAHRGDGNQPQHF.

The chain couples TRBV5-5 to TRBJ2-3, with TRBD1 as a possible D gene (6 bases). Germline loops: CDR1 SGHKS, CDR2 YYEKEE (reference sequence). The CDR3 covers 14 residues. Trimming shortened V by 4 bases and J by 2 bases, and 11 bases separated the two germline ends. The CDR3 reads CASSPGQITDTQYF. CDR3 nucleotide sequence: TGTGCCAGCAGCCCAGGACAGATCACAGATACGCAGTATTTT.

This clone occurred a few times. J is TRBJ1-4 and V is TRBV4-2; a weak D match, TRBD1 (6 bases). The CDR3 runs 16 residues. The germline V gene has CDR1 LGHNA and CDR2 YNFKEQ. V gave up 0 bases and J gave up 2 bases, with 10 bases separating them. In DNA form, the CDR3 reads TGTGCCAGCAGCCAAGAAGGGGGGCTGACTAATGAAAAACTGTTTTTT. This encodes CASSQEGGLTNEKLFF.

The CDR3 coding sequence is TGTGCCAGCAGCTTACTTGGACAGCCGCTAGGAAACACCATATATTTT. This codes for CASSLLGQPLGNTIYF. The chain links TRBV7-8 to TRBJ1-3; D is perhaps TRBD1 (6 bases). This CDR3 region has 16 residues. The germline V and J ends were trimmed by 2 bases and 4 bases, with 15 bases remaining between them. Germline V gene data show CDR1 as SGHVS and CDR2 as FQNEAQ.

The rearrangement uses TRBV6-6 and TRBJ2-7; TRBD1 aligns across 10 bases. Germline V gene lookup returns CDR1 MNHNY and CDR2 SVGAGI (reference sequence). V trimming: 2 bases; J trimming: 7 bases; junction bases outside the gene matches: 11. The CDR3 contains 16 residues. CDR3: CASSYGRRQGAGEQYF. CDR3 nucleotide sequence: TGTGCCAGCAGTTACGGGCGAAGACAGGGGGCAGGGGAGCAGTACTTC.

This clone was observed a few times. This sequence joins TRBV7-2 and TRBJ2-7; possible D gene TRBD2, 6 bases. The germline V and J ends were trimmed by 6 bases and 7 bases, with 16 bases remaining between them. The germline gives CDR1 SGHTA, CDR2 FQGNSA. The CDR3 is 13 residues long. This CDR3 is CASRPYYRGEQYF. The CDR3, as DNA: TGTGCCAGCAGGCCTTATTATCGGGGGGAGCAGTACTTC. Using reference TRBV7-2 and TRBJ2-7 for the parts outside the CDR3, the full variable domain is GAGVSQSPSNKVTEKGKDVELRCDPISGHTALYWYRQSLGQGLEFLIYFQGNSAPDKSGLPSDRFSAERTGGSVSTLTIQRTQQEDSAVYLCASRPYYRGEQYFGPGTRLTVT.